This is a list of T cell receptor beta chains from one sample in a study of T-cell memory formation after mild COVID-19. TCRdb re-derived calls from the 5' RACE reads in MiXCR, one entry per CDR3 protein. The sample contains 250,000 to 300,000 distinct CDR3 sequences, roughly 8.2% of which appear only once. Input material: PBMCs or a T cell subset sorted from them (not recorded which). The receptors come from a man aged 18 to 30 who had mild COVID-19 (a few samples of this study predate the infection). Cell type and time point are not known. CDR3s include the opening cysteine and the closing phenylalanine or tryptophan. D genes are given only for firm matches. Some rows have no size entry. The others give once, few or many, or a class for an expanded clone.

size,J,length,V,D,DNA,CDR3
few,TRBJ2-2,17,TRBV9,NA,TGTGCCAGCAGCGACCACAGGGGACTCGCGAACACCGGGGAGCTGTTTTTT,CASSDHRGLANTGELFF
many,TRBJ1-1,15,TRBV5-1,TRBD1,TGCGCCAGCAGCTCCCTCTCTGGACAGGGCACTGAAGCTTTCTTT,CASSSLSGQGTEAFF
NA,TRBJ2-1,16,TRBV5-1,TRBD2,TGCGCCAGCAGCGCCACCACTAGCGGGGTGCCTAATGAGCAGTTCTTC,CASSATTSGVPNEQFF
few,TRBJ2-7,14,TRBV12-3/TRBV12-4,NA,TGTGCCAGCAGTATTATGCCAAGCTCCTACGAGCAGTACTTC,CASSIMPSSYEQYF
few,TRBJ2-2,17,TRBV7-9,TRBD1,TGTGCCAGCAGCATCCGGCCGGGACAGGGTGAAACCGGGGAGCTGTTTTTT,CASSIRPGQGETGELFF
NA,TRBJ1-1,15,TRBV5-1,NA,TGCGCCAGCAGCTCGTCGGCGGGGGTGAGGTCTGAAGCTTTCTTT,CASSSSAGVRSEAFF
few,TRBJ2-5,14,TRBV7-2,NA,TGTGCCAGCAGCCCGTCTCCCGCCCGGGCGACCCAGTACTTC,CASSPSPARATQYF
few,TRBJ2-2,19,TRBV5-6,TRBD2,TGTGCCAGCAGCCCGGGGCCGGGACTAGCGGGGGCGAACACCGGGGAGCTGTTTTTT,CASSPGPGLAGANTGELFF
NA,TRBJ1-1,14,TRBV12-3/TRBV12-4,TRBD1,TGTGCCAGCACCGCGACAGGGGCAATTCGAGAAGCTTTCTTT,CASTATGAIREAFF
NA,TRBJ2-1,15,TRBV7-3,NA,TGTGCCAGCAGCTCTGGGGCCACTGCATACAATGAGCAGTTCTTC,CASSSGATAYNEQFF
many,TRBJ2-3,15,TRBV5-1,NA,TGCGCCAGCAGCTTGGCGCCCAGAAGCACAGATACGCAGTATTTT,CASSLAPRSTDTQYF
NA,TRBJ2-7,15,TRBV18,NA,TGTGCCAGCTCACCGGATCACAGGGTAGGGAACGAGCAGTACTTC,CASSPDHRVGNEQYF
few,TRBJ1-1,18,TRBV6-1,NA,TGTGCCAGCAGTGAAGCAGGAGGCCAGATTTTAGGGAACACTGAAGCTTTCTTT,CASSEAGGQILGNTEAFF
NA,TRBJ2-5,16,TRBV12-3/TRBV12-4,NA,TGTGCCAGCAGTCCCCCCTCGGGACGTAGGGTGGAGACCCAGTACTTC,CASSPPSGRRVETQYF
NA,TRBJ1-1,14,TRBV6-2/TRBV6-3,NA,TGTGCCAGCAGTGAGCCACGGACAGTGCCTGAAGCTTTCTTT,CASSEPRTVPEAFF
NA,TRBJ2-7,15,TRBV5-6,TRBD1,TGTGCCAGCAGCTCGTGGACAGGGGGTCTGGGTGAGCAGTACTTC,CASSSWTGGLGEQYF
NA,TRBJ2-1,16,TRBV7-2,TRBD1,TGTGCCAGCAGCCCGTTAGGGACAGGCGACTACAATGAGCAGTTCTTC,CASSPLGTGDYNEQFF
NA,TRBJ2-2,14,TRBV12-3/TRBV12-4,NA,TGTGCCAGCAGTTTTTTCCCGAACACCGGGGAGCTGTTTTTT,CASSFFPNTGELFF
few,TRBJ2-2,17,TRBV4-1,TRBD1,TGCGCCAGCAGCCACATAGGGACAGGGAGAGGCACCGGGGAGCTGTTTTTT,CASSHIGTGRGTGELFF
NA,TRBJ2-5,16,TRBV5-1,TRBD1,TGCGCCAGCAGCTTGTTGGGACAGAGAATTAAAGAGACCCAGTACTTC,CASSLLGQRIKETQYF
few,TRBJ2-5,15,TRBV4-3,TRBD2,TGCGCCAGCAGCCAAGAAGAGCGGGGGCAAGAGACCCAGTACTTC,CASSQEERGQETQYF
few,TRBJ2-3,11,TRBV30,NA,TGTGCCTGGAGTGCTGGTGGGACGCAGTATTTT,CAWSAGGTQYF
NA,TRBJ1-2,15,TRBV2,TRBD1,TGTGCCAGCCACCCCCGGGACAGGGTCAACTATGGCTACACCTTC,CASHPRDRVNYGYTF
few,TRBJ2-1,17,TRBV11-2,TRBD2,TGTGCCAGCAGCTCGCAAAAAGCGGGGACGACCTACAATGAGCAGTTCTTC,CASSSQKAGTTYNEQFF
NA,TRBJ2-1,14,TRBV9,TRBD1,TGTGCCAGCAGCCCCGGGACAGTAAACAATGAGCAGTTCTTC,CASSPGTVNNEQFF
NA,TRBJ2-6,16,TRBV6-2/TRBV6-3,NA,TGTGCCAGCAGTAACCACAAGGGTTATGGGGCCAACGTCCTGACTTTC,CASSNHKGYGANVLTF
few,TRBJ2-2,15,TRBV5-1,TRBD1,TGCGCCAGCAGTCGGACAGGCCAGAGCACCGGGGAGCTGTTTTTT,CASSRTGQSTGELFF
few,TRBJ1-6,15,TRBV20-1,NA,TGCAGTGCCTCGACAGGCGCGTTTTATAATTCACCCCTCCACTTT,CSASTGAFYNSPLHF
NA,TRBJ1-5,14,TRBV6-1,NA,TGTGCCAGCAGTGAATTCTCTACCGATCAGCCCCAGCATTTT,CASSEFSTDQPQHF
NA,TRBJ1-2,12,TRBV7-2,NA,TGTGCCAGCAGCTTAAGGCACTATGGCTACACCTTC,CASSLRHYGYTF
few,TRBJ2-5,14,TRBV20-1,NA,TGCAGTGCTAGATTCGGGCGGGCACAAGGGACCCAGTACTTC,CSARFGRAQGTQYF
few,TRBJ1-4,14,TRBV4-1,NA,TGCGCCAGCTTGGACAGAGGGGTTAAGGAAAAACTGTTTTTT,CASLDRGVKEKLFF
many,TRBJ1-1,14,TRBV5-1,NA,TGCGCCAGCAGCTTGGTCGAGGGGAACACTGAAGCTTTCTTT,CASSLVEGNTEAFF
NA,TRBJ1-1,15,TRBV4-3,NA,TGCGCCAGCAGCCAAGTTAAGGGATCGGACACTGAAGCTTTCTTT,CASSQVKGSDTEAFF
many,TRBJ1-6,15,TRBV4-3,NA,TGCGCCAGCAGCCAAGACTGGGGAGATAATTCACCCCTCCACTTT,CASSQDWGDNSPLHF
NA,TRBJ2-3,14,TRBV10-3,TRBD2,TGTGCCATCAAGCTAGCGGGTCCCACAGATACGCAGTATTTT,CAIKLAGPTDTQYF
NA,TRBJ2-5,14,TRBV12-3/TRBV12-4,TRBD1,TGTGCCAGCAGGGGGGACAGGGCTCAAGAGACCCAGTACTTC,CASRGDRAQETQYF
NA,TRBJ2-1,14,TRBV5-6,TRBD1,TGTGCCAGCAGGACCGGGACAGGGGGCAATGAGCAGTTCTTC,CASRTGTGGNEQFF
NA,TRBJ1-1,15,TRBV6-2/TRBV6-3,NA,TGTGCCAGCAGCCCGGCCACCACAGGGAACACTGAAGCTTTCTTT,CASSPATTGNTEAFF
few,TRBJ1-2,14,TRBV5-1,NA,TGCGCCAGCAGCTTGGCCGCGGGTCTGTCTGGCTACACCTTC,CASSLAAGLSGYTF
few,TRBJ2-4,14,TRBV20-1,NA,TGCAGTGCTAGACTAGCCCACCGCAAGGACATTCAGTACTTC,CSARLAHRKDIQYF
NA,TRBJ1-2,13,TRBV5-1,NA,TGCGCCACCAGCTTGCGCGGAGACTATGGCAACACCTTC,CATSLRGDYGNTF
few,TRBJ2-1,15,TRBV6-5,TRBD1,TGTGCCAGCAGTTACACGGGACAGGGTAACAATGAGCAGTTCTTC,CASSYTGQGNNEQFF
NA,TRBJ2-7,16,TRBV6-2/TRBV6-3,TRBD2,TGTGCCAGCAGCTCCGGGGGACTAGAAGGGGACTACGAGCAGTACTTC,CASSSGGLEGDYEQYF
NA,TRBJ1-3,14,TRBV18,TRBD1,TGTGCCAGCTCTGGACAGGGGGCGATGAACACCATATATTTT,CASSGQGAMNTIYF
NA,TRBJ2-2,15,TRBV20-1,NA,TGCAGTGCCCCGAGAGGGGGGCTTGGTGGCGGGGAGCTGTTTTTT,CSAPRGGLGGGELFF
few,TRBJ1-6,12,TRBV7-2,NA,TGTGCCAGGGACCTGGTCAACTCACCCCTCCACTTT,CARDLVNSPLHF
few,TRBJ2-3,15,TRBV5-8,TRBD1,TGTGCCAGCAGCTTGGGACCGACAGGGGCAGATACGCAGTATTTT,CASSLGPTGADTQYF
many,TRBJ1-4,19,TRBV6-4,TRBD1,TGTGCCAGCAGTGACTCTTGGACAGGGTGGTCCGCAACTAATGAAAAACTGTTTTTT,CASSDSWTGWSATNEKLFF
few,TRBJ1-2,13,TRBV3-1,NA,TGTGCCAGCAGCCAAGATGGCGTTTATGGCTACACCTTC,CASSQDGVYGYTF
NA,TRBJ1-5,13,TRBV7-3,TRBD1,TGTGCCAGCAGTTGGACAGGTGGACAGCCCCAGCATTTT,CASSWTGGQPQHF
many,TRBJ2-3,16,TRBV19,TRBD2,TGTGCCACCCGCGCCGGGACTAGCGGATACACAGATACGCAGTATTTT,CATRAGTSGYTDTQYF
few,TRBJ1-2,15,TRBV5-6,NA,TGTGCCAGCAGCCTGGGACACCGAGCTAACTATGGCTACACCTTC,CASSLGHRANYGYTF
many,TRBJ2-2,16,TRBV7-6,NA,TGTGCCAGCAGCCCCCGGCCGGCGGGGAACACCGGGGAGCTGTTTTTT,CASSPRPAGNTGELFF
NA,TRBJ2-7,12,TRBV6-5,NA,TGTGCCAGCAGTACCGGTGACTACGAGCAGTACTTC,CASSTGDYEQYF
NA,TRBJ1-2,17,TRBV5-6,NA,TGTGCCAGCAGCGACCCCTTGGGAGCTCAAAGGGCCTATGGCTACACCTTC,CASSDPLGAQRAYGYTF
NA,TRBJ2-4,16,TRBV5-1,NA,TGCGCCAGCAGCTTGGATTATGACAGGGCCAAAAACATTCAGTACTTC,CASSLDYDRAKNIQYF
NA,TRBJ1-2,16,TRBV28,NA,TGTGCCAGCAGTCCGTGGGGTGGGGACCCTAACTATGGCTACACCTTC,CASSPWGGDPNYGYTF
NA,TRBJ2-5,12,TRBV6-6,NA,TGTGCCAGCAGTTACTCTAGAAAGACCCAGTACTTC,CASSYSRKTQYF
many,TRBJ1-1,15,TRBV5-1,TRBD1,TGCGCCAGCAGCTCTTCCCCGGACAGGGACACTGAAGCTTTCTTT,CASSSSPDRDTEAFF